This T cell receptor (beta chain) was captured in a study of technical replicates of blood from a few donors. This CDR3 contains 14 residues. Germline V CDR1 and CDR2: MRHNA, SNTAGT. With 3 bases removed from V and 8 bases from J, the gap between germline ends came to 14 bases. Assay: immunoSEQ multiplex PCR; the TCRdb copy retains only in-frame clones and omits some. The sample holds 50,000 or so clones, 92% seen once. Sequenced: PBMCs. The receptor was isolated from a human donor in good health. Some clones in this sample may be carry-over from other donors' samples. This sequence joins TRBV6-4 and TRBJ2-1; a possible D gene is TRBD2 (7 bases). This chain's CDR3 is CASSEGGGQDEQFF. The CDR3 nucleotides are TGTGCCAGCAGTGAAGGGGGGGGCCAAGATGAGCAGTTCTTC.